This T cell receptor beta chain was sequenced in a study of blood T cell repertoires in COVID-19 (dated by TCRdb to the early 2020s). The study in broad terms: The collaborator samples originated in the United States, Italy and Spain and spanned the acute and convalescent phases of COVID-19. The material from the prospective study consisted of cDNA or gDNA derived from T cells, B-cell-depleted T cells, or PBMCs. The dataset comprised deeply sampled blood TCRbeta repertoires from subjects exposed to, actively infected with, or recovered from COVID-19. The repertoires were released in a freely available public database intended as a resource for research on the immune response to SARS-CoV-2. The samples were drawn from two sources: the first 160 participants of the ongoing ImmuneRACE study, and over 950 subjects contributed by 6 global collaborators. Nearly every sample came with metadata listing a de-identified subject ID, COVID-19 status, age in years and sex. Where available, HLA class I and class II types were obtained from metadata supplied by the sample provider rather than from assay-based typing.

Points the paper makes about the study in general: How much clinical and demographic metadata was included differed by source and by participant, and the metadata was provided uncurated.

Collaborating institutions collected whole blood in K2EDTA tubes following their own protocols. For TCRbeta analysis, collaborator samples were shipped as frozen whole blood, as isolated PBMCs, or as DNA extracted from either sample type. TCRbeta CDR3 regions were amplified from genomic DNA by means of the immunoSEQ Assay, a bias-controlled multiplex PCR. Per the authors' processing: The number of nucleated cells in each sample was estimated from the amplification of reference gene primers within the assay. To quantify the absolute abundance of each unique TCRbeta CDR3 rearrangement, sequence reads were collapsed and filtered. For each sample, productive Simpson clonality was calculated as the square root of Simpson's diversity index across productive rearrangements. In TCRdb, the immuneACCESS table is reduced to in-frame sequences with V and J assigned. These tables do not hold every clone; where another copy was compared, an unresolved V gene accounts for under half, and the others remain unexplained. The DNA was the basis for D and trimming; V, J and clone size are from that table. The sample table contains about 190,000 clones; only one count was recorded for roughly 73% of them. The ten top clones hold around 2.8% of the sample.

As concerns this clone: The antigen this receptor binds is unknown. Per-nucleotide qualities are absent, and no much larger clonotype sits a single base away.

The specimen was peripheral blood. The receptor's source is an elderly woman with active or convalescent COVID-19.

The CDR3 protein is CASSSPPGQGQKLFF. The DNA sequence is TGTGCCAGCAGCTCCCCCCCGGGACAGGGGCAAAAACTGTTTTTT. The chain is encoded by TRBV7-2 joined to TRBJ1-4; a stretch of 10 junction bases matches TRBD1. The germline V gene sets CDR1 to SGHTA and CDR2 to FQGNSA. The CDR3 measures 15 amino acids from cysteine to phenylalanine. Of the read, only the CDR3 DNA is kept; its 45 bases are in frame from base 1. Here V drops 4 bases and J drops 9 bases, and the junction holds 8 bases not matched to any gene.